This TCR beta chain originates from a study of cytomegalovirus exposure and HLA in healthy donors. Healthy bone marrow donors formed the donor group. Broader study findings: Among the CMV-associated chains, a few were confirmed in vitro as specific for CMV antigens. Reported results showed that the classifier diagnosed cytomegalovirus status with high specificity and sensitivity.

Primers included in the PCR were 60 Vbeta and 13 Jbeta primers. The table came from immunoSEQ multiplex PCR; TCRdb's copy has only in-frame clones and leaves some out. The table records 150,000 to 180,000 clones, over 60% of them present only once. V gave up 7 bases and J gave up 1 base, with 19 bases separating them. Germline CDR1 and CDR2: SNHLY and FYNNEI. This CDR3 has 16 amino acids. To note about this clone: Its target is unknown.

This TCR was sampled from a woman in her thirties or forties in good health and CMV-seronegative. The specimen was PBMCs. The rearrangement joins TRBV2 to TRBJ1-1; possibly TRBD1 for D (5 bases). The CDR3 DNA sequence: TGTGCCAGCATGGAAAGGCAGGGATTGGCGAACACTGAAGCTTTCTTT. Amino acid sequence: CASMERQGLANTEAFF.